This T cell receptor (beta chain) was sequenced for a study of patients and donors after allogeneic stem cell transplantation. TCRdb called the RT-PCR reads again in MiXCR, with one record for every CDR3 protein. The table has 200,000 to 250,000 distinct CDR3 sequences, roughly an eighth seen once. There are a few counts of this clonotype. With V trimmed by 6 bases and J by 5 bases, 9 bases remained unmatched. Germline values: CDR1 MNHEY, CDR2 SVGEGT. The CDR3 length is 16 residues. The specimen sequenced was blood, either unsorted or a sorted T cell fraction (not recorded which). The J gene is TRBJ2-5, the V gene TRBV6-2 or TRBV6-3; 13 positions agree with TRBD2. The sequence was collected from a human donor who was either an allogeneic HSCT recipient or a stem cell or donor lymphocyte infusion donor (not recorded which). It is not recorded whose cells these are; they may come from a transplant donor. The CDR3 DNA reads TGTGCCAGCAGACCGCTACTAGCGGGGGGGCCTGAGACCCAGTACTTC. Encoded protein: CASRPLLAGGPETQYF.